This T cell receptor (beta chain) was identified during a study of shared clonotypes between healthy human individuals. This CDR3 is built from 14 residues. Germline lookup yields CDR1 SGHRS and CDR2 YFSETQ. The ends lost 4 bases at V and 3 bases at J; junction bases unmatched: 4. The deep-level immunoSEQ assay was used. The repertoire was sequenced with immunoSEQ multiplex PCR; TCRdb's copy has only in-frame clones and lacks some. The repertoire includes over a million clones, about 98.5% of them detected once, and 0.3% to 0.45% sits in the top ten. The TCR originated in a man younger than 45 in good health. This chain connects TRBV5-1 to TRBJ1-1, with TRBD1 matching over 9 bases. The specimen was naive CD4+ T cells sorted from blood. Subset indicated: CD45RA+ positively selected. The CDR3 region has the DNA TGCGCCAGCAGCACCCGGACAGGGGACACTGAAGCTTTCTTT. Its translation: CASSTRTGDTEAFF.